The present TCR beta chain was sequenced within a study of tumor-infiltrating lymphocytes in primary liver carcinoma. Germline DNA was also extracted, with blood RNA taken from unsorted whole blood. Blood samples of four milliliters were drawn preoperatively. This clonotype was seen more than once but under ten times. The V end was cut by 5 bases, the J end by 4 bases, with 18 bases between. Germline CDR1 SGHNT, CDR2 YYREEE (reference sequence). The CDR3 runs to 15 residues. From approximately 530 ng of total RNA, TCR beta-specific cDNA was reverse-transcribed using a constant-region primer. Generation of the TCR beta libraries relied on three nested multiplex PCR rounds using slightly modified ARM-PCR. Amplification in the first two PCR rounds was performed using TRBV1-TRBV30 forward primers and a C-beta reverse primer for around 11 cycles each. MiXCR was run by TCRdb on the multiplex PCR reads, yielding one entry per CDR3 protein. Among approximately 320,000 distinct CDR3 sequences listed, roughly 60% were seen once.

This receptor was obtained from a woman aged 25 to 39 with primary liver carcinoma and hepatitis B virus infection. The chain employs TRBV5-4 and TRBJ1-2; TRBD1 is a possible D gene (5 bases). The sequencing sample was made of peripheral blood. The CDR3 loop is CASRVGGWGSYGYTF. For the CDR3, the DNA is TGTGCCAGCAGGGTAGGAGGATGGGGGTCCTATGGCTACACCTTC.